The present T cell receptor (beta chain) was sequenced within a study of blood T cell repertoires in COVID-19. Study-level information: Nucleic acid was either cDNA or gDNA, and it came from T cells, B-cell-depleted T cells, or PBMCs.

This CDR3 comprises 14 residues. The ends were cut back, 1 base at V and 4 bases at J, with 7 bases in the middle. Per the germline V gene, CDR1 is KGHSH and CDR2 is LQKENI. In the authors' workflow: Amplifying reference gene primers gave estimates of nucleated cell counts. Assay used: immunoSEQ multiplex PCR; TCRdb lists only in-frame clones, some missing. V and J calls and clone size follow that table, whereas D and trimming were derived from the DNA. This repertoire shows some 270,000 clones, around 83% found once; its top ten account for roughly 1.4%. The chain carries TRBV18 and TRBJ2-2; tentative D call: TRBD1 (6 bases). Sample: peripheral blood. This receptor was identified in a woman between 40 and 55 years old who had recovered from COVID-19. The CDR3 bases are TGTGCCAGCTCACCACGGACAGTCACCGGGGAGCTGTTTTTT. As protein: CASSPRTVTGELFF.